Listed here are 10 T cell receptor beta chains from one sample, sequenced in a study of T-cell reconstitution after alpha-beta-depleted transplantation in children. A library of TCRbeta sequences, prepared with unique molecular identifiers, was generated. TCRdb independently ran MiXCR on the PCR reads; one entry per CDR3 protein. The sample contains about 600,000 distinct CDR3 sequences, around 23% of which appear only once. The specimen was PBMCs, mostly from graft donor cells, collected 360 days after TCRalphabeta/CD19-depleted stem cell transplant. These receptors originate from a boy under three years old who had a stem cell transplant for acute myeloid leukemia, so the T cells may come from the graft donor.

The gene calls are TRBV2 and TRBJ2-7; D might be TRBD1 (6 bases). The germline CDR1 and CDR2 sequences are SNHLY and FYNNEI. CDR3 size: 14 residues. V gave up 6 bases and J gave up 2 bases, with 14 bases separating them. The CDR3 coding sequence is TGTGCCAGCAGCGGGACACAGTGGCCCTACGAGCAGTACTTC. It codes for CASSGTQWPYEQYF.

This clonotype was counted ten times or more. The V call is TRBV29-1, the J call TRBJ1-1, with D unclear. The CDR3 length is 13 residues. The germline V gene encodes CDR1 SQVTM and CDR2 ANQGSEA. V was shortened by 4 bases and J by 0 bases, with 9 bases between the two germline ends. The CDR3 loop is CSVGPALNTEAFF. The CDR3 nucleotides read TGCAGCGTTGGTCCAGCCTTGAACACTGAAGCTTTCTTT.

This clonotype was recorded at least ten times. The chain is built from TRBV10-2 and TRBJ1-1, with D perhaps TRBD1 (5 bases). CDR1 WSHSY and CDR2 SAAADI come from the germline V gene. The CDR3 totals 11 residues. Trimming stripped 4 bases from V and 8 bases from J, with 8 bases between. CDR3: CASSGGWEAFF. Here the CDR3 DNA reads TGCGCCAGCAGTGGGGGGTGGGAAGCTTTCTTT.

This rearrangement joins TRBV28 to TRBJ2-7, with TRBD1 matching over 8 bases. CDR1 and CDR2 (germline): MDHEN, SYDVKM. V was clipped by 3 bases and J by 6 bases; unmatched bases: 13. This CDR3 is 16 amino acids long. Here the CDR3 reads CASSLPRGRRPGEQYF. DNA of the CDR3: TGTGCCAGCAGTTTGCCCAGGGGGCGACGTCCGGGCGAGCAGTACTTC.

This clonotype was seen repeatedly, ten times or more. The gene calls are TRBV7-9 and TRBJ2-7, with 7 bases lining up with TRBD1. V lost 4 bases and J lost 2; bases outside the gene matches: 5. The CDR3 extends over 14 amino acids. From germline, CDR1 is SEHNR and CDR2 FQNEAQ (reference sequence). The CDR3, as DNA: TGTGCCAGCAGCTCCGCTCAGGGGGCCTACGAGCAGTACTTC. Encoded protein: CASSSAQGAYEQYF.

The rearrangement joins TRBV11-2 to TRBJ2-1; 8 bases are a match to TRBD2. Germline CDR1 reads SGHAT; CDR2 reads FQNNGV. V lost 1 base and J lost 4; bases outside the gene matches: 9. This CDR3 is 17 amino acids long. DNA of the CDR3: TGTGCCAGCAGCTTAGTCCGGCGGGGGGTTAAATACAATGAGCAGTTCTTC. Its translation is CASSLVRRGVKYNEQFF.

The V and J genes are TRBV11-2 and TRBJ2-3; a weak D match, TRBD1 (6 bases). The germline V gene encodes CDR1 SGHAT and CDR2 FQNNGV. V lost 7 bases to trimming and J lost 1 base, with 12 bases between them. This CDR3 contains 14 residues. CDR3 amino acids: CASNQGWGTDTQYF. In DNA form, the CDR3 reads TGTGCCAGCAACCAGGGGTGGGGCACAGATACGCAGTATTTT.

This chain joins TRBV10-3 and TRBJ2-3, with D possibly matching TRBD1 (6 bases). The CDR3 has 13 amino acids. V was shortened by 8 bases and J by 3 bases, with 12 bases between the two germline ends. Germline CDR1 and CDR2: ENHRY and SYGVKD. The CDR3 loop is CAIRAGATDTQYF. The CDR3 DNA reads as TGTGCCATCCGAGCAGGGGCAACAGATACGCAGTATTTT.

This clonotype was recorded a few times. The chain has TRBV10-3 and TRBJ2-3; TRBD1 aligns across 12 bases. V lost 6 bases to trimming and J lost 3 bases; unmatched junction nucleotides: 1. Germline assignment: CDR1 ENHRY and CDR2 SYGVKD. The CDR3 sequence is 14 residues long. The CDR3 sequence is CAIRGQGATDTQYF. The CDR3 DNA reads as TGTGCCATCAGGGGACAGGGGGCGACAGATACGCAGTATTTT.

This clonotype has a single count. V is TRBV28 and J is TRBJ2-1; 8 positions match TRBD2. The junction had 3 bases not matched to a gene; V was cut back by 3 bases and J by 2 bases. Germline CDR1 is MDHEN and CDR2 is SYDVKM. The CDR3 is made up of 15 amino acids. CDR3 protein: CASSFRGGTYNEQFF. CDR3 in DNA: TGTGCCAGCAGTTTTCGGGGGGGTACCTACAATGAGCAGTTCTTC.